Listed below are T cell receptor beta chains from one sample, sequenced in a study of human T cells and chemical hapten exposure. MiXCR, run by TCRdb on the RACE reads, gives a single entry per CDR3 protein. In the table there are about 350,000 distinct CDR3 sequences, about 6% of which are singletons. Here the sequenced sample was whole blood, taken in connection with sensitization to the hapten diphenylcyclopropenone (DPC). These TCRs come from a woman younger than 35 with alopecia areata. Some clones in this sample may be carry-over from other donors' samples. Each CDR3 is given with its conserved first and last residue. The order of the fields is clone size, J gene, D gene, V gene, CDR3 DNA, CDR3 protein. D genes are given only for firm matches. Size tells how often a clone was seen (once, few, many) or the class of an expanded clone, and some rows leave it out.

clone size: few
J gene: TRBJ1-2
D gene: TRBD1
V gene: TRBV28
CDR3 DNA: TGTGCCAGCAGTAACAGGGGACCCTCGCGAGGCTACACCTTC
CDR3 protein: CASSNRGPSRGYTF

clone size: .
J gene: TRBJ1-2
D gene: TRBD1
V gene: TRBV6-6
CDR3 DNA: TGTGCCAGCAGTCCGAGACAGGGGGACCCCTTAGGGTATGGCTACACCTTC
CDR3 protein: CASSPRQGDPLGYGYTF

clone size: many
J gene: TRBJ2-3
D gene: .
V gene: TRBV14
CDR3 DNA: TGTGCCAGCAGCCAAGTTAAGGGCCTAACCGGCACAGATACGCAGTATTTT
CDR3 protein: CASSQVKGLTGTDTQYF

clone size: .
J gene: TRBJ2-1
D gene: TRBD1
V gene: TRBV28
CDR3 DNA: TGTGCCAGCAGTTTCACCAGGACAGGGAAAGCCAATGAGCAGTTCTTC
CDR3 protein: CASSFTRTGKANEQFF

clone size: few
J gene: TRBJ2-2
D gene: .
V gene: TRBV6-6
CDR3 DNA: TGTGCCAGCAGTTACCCACGGACGGTTCAGGCCGGGGAGCTGTTTTTT
CDR3 protein: CASSYPRTVQAGELFF

clone size: .
J gene: TRBJ2-5
D gene: .
V gene: TRBV12-3/TRBV12-4
CDR3 DNA: TGTGCCAGCAGTCCTGGGACATTGCAGGAGACCCAGTACTTC
CDR3 protein: CASSPGTLQETQYF

clone size: many
J gene: TRBJ1-1
D gene: TRBD1
V gene: TRBV20-1
CDR3 DNA: TGCAGTGCTAGACCTGGGACAGGAATGAACACTGAAGCTTTCTTT
CDR3 protein: CSARPGTGMNTEAFF

clone size: .
J gene: TRBJ2-2
D gene: .
V gene: TRBV12-3/TRBV12-4
CDR3 DNA: TGTGCCAGCAGCCCCTTTTGGGGGGGGGCTTCGGGGGAGCTGTTTTTT
CDR3 protein: CASSPFWGGASGELFF

clone size: few
J gene: TRBJ2-1
D gene: TRBD2
V gene: TRBV7-9
CDR3 DNA: TGTGCCAGCAGACAAGCTAGCGGGGAGCAGTTCTTC
CDR3 protein: CASRQASGEQFF

clone size: many
J gene: TRBJ1-4
D gene: TRBD1
V gene: TRBV10-3
CDR3 DNA: TGTGCCATATCTCCTTCAGGGGGCGCGGATGAAAAACTGTTTTTT
CDR3 protein: CAISPSGGADEKLFF

clone size: many
J gene: TRBJ2-5
D gene: .
V gene: TRBV9
CDR3 DNA: TGTGCCAGCAGCCCTCAAGTGGGGGGGCTCGAGACCCAGTACTTC
CDR3 protein: CASSPQVGGLETQYF

clone size: few
J gene: TRBJ1-2
D gene: .
V gene: TRBV28
CDR3 DNA: TGTGCCAGCAGTTTAGACAGGTTGGATACCCGTCGGAACTATGGCTACACCTTC
CDR3 protein: CASSLDRLDTRRNYGYTF

clone size: .
J gene: TRBJ1-2
D gene: TRBD1
V gene: TRBV7-2
CDR3 DNA: TGTGCCAGCAGCTTAGGTACAGGGGGCGACTATGGCTACACCTTC
CDR3 protein: CASSLGTGGDYGYTF

clone size: many
J gene: TRBJ1-5
D gene: .
V gene: TRBV19
CDR3 DNA: TGTGCCAGCCGAGCCACAACAGGCAATCAGCCCCAGCATTTT
CDR3 protein: CASRATTGNQPQHF

clone size: many
J gene: TRBJ2-3
D gene: TRBD2
V gene: TRBV7-6
CDR3 DNA: TGTGCCAGCAGCTTAATAGCGGGTAAAGTGCGAGATACGCAGTATTTT
CDR3 protein: CASSLIAGKVRDTQYF

clone size: many
J gene: TRBJ1-1
D gene: TRBD1
V gene: TRBV29-1
CDR3 DNA: TGCAGCGTGTGGGGGACAGGGAACACTGAAGCTTTCTTT
CDR3 protein: CSVWGTGNTEAFF

clone size: once
J gene: TRBJ2-1
D gene: TRBD2
V gene: TRBV10-2
CDR3 DNA: TGCGCCAGCACCGACGGGGGGATGGATTACAATGAGCAGTTCTTC
CDR3 protein: CASTDGGMDYNEQFF

clone size: few
J gene: TRBJ1-6
D gene: .
V gene: TRBV12-3/TRBV12-4
CDR3 DNA: TGTGCCAGCAGTTTCATATGGGCAAATTCACCCCTCCACTTT
CDR3 protein: CASSFIWANSPLHF

clone size: .
J gene: TRBJ1-3
D gene: TRBD1
V gene: TRBV10-3
CDR3 DNA: TGTGCCGCCGCCGGGACAGACTCTGGAAACACCATATATTTT
CDR3 protein: CAAAGTDSGNTIYF

clone size: .
J gene: TRBJ1-6
D gene: .
V gene: TRBV6-4
CDR3 DNA: TGTGCCAACCAGGGCCGCAATTCACCCCTCCACTTT
CDR3 protein: CANQGRNSPLHF

clone size: few
J gene: TRBJ2-7
D gene: TRBD1
V gene: TRBV12-3/TRBV12-4
CDR3 DNA: TGTGCCAGCAGTCTAACAGGGGCCCCCAACGAGCAGTACTTC
CDR3 protein: CASSLTGAPNEQYF

clone size: few
J gene: TRBJ2-7
D gene: .
V gene: TRBV20-1
CDR3 DNA: TGCAGTGCTTCCCGAGGAGGGACCGACTACGAGCAGTACTTC
CDR3 protein: CSASRGGTDYEQYF

clone size: few
J gene: TRBJ2-5
D gene: .
V gene: TRBV9
CDR3 DNA: TGTGCCAGCAGCGTACAAACAGGAGTCCAAGAGACCCAGTACTTC
CDR3 protein: CASSVQTGVQETQYF

clone size: .
J gene: TRBJ1-5
D gene: TRBD1
V gene: TRBV7-9
CDR3 DNA: TGTGCCAGCAGCTTAACAGGGGGAAGGGGCAATCAGCCCCAGCATTTT
CDR3 protein: CASSLTGGRGNQPQHF

clone size: few
J gene: TRBJ2-7
D gene: .
V gene: TRBV7-9
CDR3 DNA: TGTGCCAGCAGCTTAAGGGACGGCTACGAGCAGTACTTC
CDR3 protein: CASSLRDGYEQYF

clone size: many
J gene: TRBJ2-7
D gene: .
V gene: TRBV29-1
CDR3 DNA: TGCAGCGGAATGTCAGGGGCCTACGAGCAGTACTTC
CDR3 protein: CSGMSGAYEQYF

clone size: many
J gene: TRBJ1-6
D gene: .
V gene: TRBV4-3
CDR3 DNA: TGCGCCAGCAGCCCAGGGGCTCCCAGCTCCTATAATTCACCCCTCCACTTT
CDR3 protein: CASSPGAPSSYNSPLHF

clone size: many
J gene: TRBJ1-5
D gene: TRBD1
V gene: TRBV20-1
CDR3 DNA: TGCAGTGCTAGAGATACGGCAGGGGGGGAGCCCCAGCATTTT
CDR3 protein: CSARDTAGGEPQHF

clone size: few
J gene: TRBJ2-7
D gene: .
V gene: TRBV6-1
CDR3 DNA: TGTGCCAGCTCCCTACAAAACAGGATTTACGAGCAGTACTTC
CDR3 protein: CASSLQNRIYEQYF

clone size: .
J gene: TRBJ2-5
D gene: .
V gene: TRBV3-1
CDR3 DNA: TGTGCCAGCAGCGAAGGGTTCCAAGAGACCCAGTACTTC
CDR3 protein: CASSEGFQETQYF

clone size: many
J gene: TRBJ2-7
D gene: .
V gene: TRBV6-5
CDR3 DNA: TGTGCCAGCAGTTACTCGAGTGGAGGGGGCTACGAGCAGTACTTC
CDR3 protein: CASSYSSGGGYEQYF

clone size: few
J gene: TRBJ1-6
D gene: TRBD1
V gene: TRBV10-3
CDR3 DNA: TGTGCCATGGGGACAGTCGATAATTCACCCCTCCACTTT
CDR3 protein: CAMGTVDNSPLHF

clone size: .
J gene: TRBJ2-2
D gene: .
V gene: TRBV3-1
CDR3 DNA: TGTGCCAGCAGCTCGTACAGGAACACCGGGGAGCTGTTTTTT
CDR3 protein: CASSSYRNTGELFF

clone size: many
J gene: TRBJ2-4
D gene: .
V gene: TRBV29-1
CDR3 DNA: TGCAGCGTTGGGGAAACCAAAAACATTCAGTACTTC
CDR3 protein: CSVGETKNIQYF

clone size: many
J gene: TRBJ1-5
D gene: .
V gene: TRBV7-2
CDR3 DNA: TGTGCCAGCAGCTTAGCAACGGGGAATCAGCCCCAGCATTTT
CDR3 protein: CASSLATGNQPQHF

clone size: many
J gene: TRBJ2-1
D gene: TRBD2
V gene: TRBV6-2/TRBV6-3
CDR3 DNA: TGTGCCAGCAGTTCTTCCACGGGGGGGAGGAGGATCTTC
CDR3 protein: CASSSSTGGRRIF

clone size: many
J gene: TRBJ1-1
D gene: .
V gene: TRBV5-1
CDR3 DNA: TGCGCCAGCAGCTTGGACCTCCCCGGGGAGGCTGAAGCTTTCTTT
CDR3 protein: CASSLDLPGEAEAFF

clone size: few
J gene: TRBJ2-1
D gene: .
V gene: TRBV10-3
CDR3 DNA: TGTGCCATCAGTGACATTGATGGGGGGTATCGCGAGCAGTTCTTC
CDR3 protein: CAISDIDGGYREQFF

clone size: few
J gene: TRBJ2-1
D gene: .
V gene: TRBV6-2/TRBV6-3
CDR3 DNA: TGTGCCAGCAGGGGGGCTGGGAACAATGAGCAGTTCTTC
CDR3 protein: CASRGAGNNEQFF

clone size: many
J gene: TRBJ1-1
D gene: .
V gene: TRBV10-3
CDR3 DNA: TGTGCCATCAGCCACCCAGGGGCGGTAACTTTCTTT
CDR3 protein: CAISHPGAVTFF

clone size: .
J gene: TRBJ2-6
D gene: .
V gene: TRBV28
CDR3 DNA: TGTGCCAGCAGGTCCGCAGGGGCACTACCTGGGGCCAACGTCCTGACTTTC
CDR3 protein: CASRSAGALPGANVLTF

clone size: many
J gene: TRBJ2-7
D gene: TRBD1
V gene: TRBV6-1
CDR3 DNA: TGTGCCAGCAGTGAAATCGGACAGGGCTACGAGCAGTACTTC
CDR3 protein: CASSEIGQGYEQYF

clone size: .
J gene: TRBJ1-4
D gene: .
V gene: TRBV25-1
CDR3 DNA: TGTGCCAGCAGTGAACTTCGTGGGACCCGAGGGGAAAAACTGTTTTTT
CDR3 protein: CASSELRGTRGEKLFF

clone size: few
J gene: TRBJ1-1
D gene: .
V gene: TRBV28
CDR3 DNA: TGTGCCAGCAGTTCCAGGGGCGGAACTGCCATTGAAGCTTTCTTT
CDR3 protein: CASSSRGGTAIEAFF

clone size: few
J gene: TRBJ1-2
D gene: .
V gene: TRBV21-1
CDR3 DNA: TGTGCCAGCAGCAAAGGGCCACAGTGGCGAATACTCAACTATGGCTACACCTTC
CDR3 protein: CASSKGPQWRILNYGYTF

clone size: many
J gene: TRBJ2-2
D gene: .
V gene: TRBV2
CDR3 DNA: TGTGCCAGCAGTGAAAGGGGACAAGCGAACACCGGGGAGCTGTTTTTT
CDR3 protein: CASSERGQANTGELFF

clone size: few
J gene: TRBJ2-7
D gene: TRBD1
V gene: TRBV10-3
CDR3 DNA: TGTGCCATCAGTGAGGTAGGGACAGGCCATTACGAGCAGTACTTC
CDR3 protein: CAISEVGTGHYEQYF

clone size: .
J gene: TRBJ1-1
D gene: .
V gene: TRBV5-6
CDR3 DNA: TGTGCCAGCAGCTTTTCTTCCTCCGAGGTTACAGCGAACACTGAAGCTTTCTTT
CDR3 protein: CASSFSSSEVTANTEAFF

clone size: .
J gene: TRBJ1-2
D gene: .
V gene: TRBV3-1
CDR3 DNA: TGTGCCAGCAGCCCGAACCGGAACTATGGCTACACCTTC
CDR3 protein: CASSPNRNYGYTF

clone size: few
J gene: TRBJ1-1
D gene: .
V gene: TRBV13
CDR3 DNA: TGTGCCAGCAGCCGATTGTCATTGGGGTTGGCTGGGGCTTTCTTT
CDR3 protein: CASSRLSLGLAGAFF

clone size: many
J gene: TRBJ2-3
D gene: TRBD2
V gene: TRBV7-2
CDR3 DNA: TGTGCCAGCAGCTTTAGCGGGGGAGAAAATACGCAGTATTTT
CDR3 protein: CASSFSGGENTQYF

clone size: many
J gene: TRBJ1-5
D gene: .
V gene: TRBV10-2
CDR3 DNA: TGCGCCAGTTCGTTCTCGGGGCAAGGCAATCAGCCCCAGCATTTT
CDR3 protein: CASSFSGQGNQPQHF